This is a list of T cell receptor beta chains from one sample in a study of T-cell memory formation after mild COVID-19. TCRdb re-called the 5' RACE reads through MiXCR, storing one row per CDR3 protein. The sample carries under 450,000 distinct CDR3 sequences, roughly 20% recorded once. The material sequenced was PBMCs or a T cell subset sorted from them (not recorded which). The receptors were sampled from a man in his late teens or twenties who had mild COVID-19 (a few samples of this study predate the infection). Cell type and time point are not known. Each CDR3 is given with its conserved first and last residue. The D gene is left open where the match is weak. Only some rows state a clone size, as once, few, many or a class for expanded clones.

d_call	v_call	j_call	clone_size	cdr3_nt	cdr3_aa
TRBD2	TRBV5-1	TRBJ2-5	-	TGCGCCAGCAGCCCACCCCAGCGGGGTCGAGGGACCCAGTACTTC	CASSPPQRGRGTQYF
-	TRBV7-3	TRBJ2-3	-	TGTGCCAGCAGCTCCCAGGGAGGCACAGATACGCAGTATTTT	CASSSQGGTDTQYF
-	TRBV5-1	TRBJ1-1	-	TGCGCCAGCAGCTTGAGGACAATTTGCACTGAAGCTTTCTTT	CASSLRTICTEAFF
TRBD2	TRBV3-1	TRBJ2-5	-	TGTGCCAGCAGCCAGCGGGGAGCGGGGGGGACCCAGTACTTC	CASSQRGAGGTQYF
-	TRBV19	TRBJ1-1	-	TGTGCCAGTAGGGGACGGGGACTGTCGAACACTGAAGCTTTCTTT	CASRGRGLSNTEAFF
-	TRBV5-1	TRBJ1-1	few	TGCGCCAGCAGCTTGGACGCAGGGCCCTCGAACACTGAAGCTTTCTTT	CASSLDAGPSNTEAFF
-	TRBV5-1	TRBJ1-1	few	TGCGCCAGCAGCCGAGGGGGGGGCGAGGACACTGAAGCTTTCTTT	CASSRGGGEDTEAFF
-	TRBV7-8	TRBJ2-1	few	TGTGCCAGCAGCTTTCACCCCACCGTCTTGGGTGTCCATGAGCAGTTCTTC	CASSFHPTVLGVHEQFF
-	TRBV10-3	TRBJ2-6	many	TGTGCCATCGAGCAGGTTGGGGCCAACGTCCTGACTTTC	CAIEQVGANVLTF
-	TRBV4-3	TRBJ2-5	-	TGCGCCAGCAGCCAATTCAGGGGACTCCAAGAGACCCAGTACTTC	CASSQFRGLQETQYF
-	TRBV12-3/TRBV12-4	TRBJ1-4	-	TGTGCCAGCAGTTTCAGAACAGGGTTTGAAAAACTGTTTTTT	CASSFRTGFEKLFF
-	TRBV7-9	TRBJ1-2	-	TGTGCCAGCAGCTTAGTGGCGGGGATCTCCCTAGGAAACCCTGACTATGGCTACACCTTC	CASSLVAGISLGNPDYGYTF
TRBD2	TRBV7-9	TRBJ2-1	-	TGTGCCAGCAGCCCTCCGGGACTAGCGGGGTACAATGAGCAGTTCTTC	CASSPPGLAGYNEQFF
-	TRBV10-3	TRBJ1-1	few	TGTGCCATCAGTGCAACGAGTAACACTGAAGCTTTCTTT	CAISATSNTEAFF
TRBD1	TRBV5-4	TRBJ2-3	-	TGTGCCAGCAGCGGTAGCCCCGGACAGGGAACGGATACGCAGTATTTT	CASSGSPGQGTDTQYF
-	TRBV29-1	TRBJ1-1	few	TGCAGCGCCCTGAGGAGGAACACTGAAGCTTTCTTT	CSALRRNTEAFF
-	TRBV12-3/TRBV12-4	TRBJ2-3	few	TGTGCCAGCAGTTTGGGACTCAAGCAGTATTTT	CASSLGLKQYF
TRBD1	TRBV7-8	TRBJ1-5	-	TGTGCCAGCAGCCTGGGACAGGGGGTTCAGCCCCAGCATTTT	CASSLGQGVQPQHF
-	TRBV2	TRBJ1-1	few	TGTGCCAGCAGTGAAGTGGGGAACACTGAAGCTTTCTTT	CASSEVGNTEAFF
TRBD1	TRBV7-8	TRBJ2-3	-	TGTGCCAGCAGCTTGGCCGGACAGGGGAAAGGTGTCACAGATACGCAGTATTTT	CASSLAGQGKGVTDTQYF
-	TRBV4-2	TRBJ2-3	few	TGTGCCAGCAGCCAAGTCTTTGCGGGGACCGAAACAGATACGCAGTATTTT	CASSQVFAGTETDTQYF
-	TRBV6-5	TRBJ1-1	-	TGTGCCAGCATCCTCGGCAGGGAAAACACTGAAGCTTTCTTT	CASILGRENTEAFF
-	TRBV7-2	TRBJ2-3	-	TGTGCCAGCAGCAGAGGGGGACGGTCAGATACGCAGTATTTT	CASSRGGRSDTQYF
TRBD1	TRBV29-1	TRBJ1-2	few	TGCAGCGTTGTACAGGGGGAGCGGAGCTACACCTTC	CSVVQGERSYTF
-	TRBV6-2/TRBV6-3	TRBJ2-3	few	TGTGCCAGCGCCTTCATGACAGATACGCAGTATTTT	CASAFMTDTQYF
-	TRBV20-1	TRBJ2-3	-	TGCAGTGCTCGGACGGGGGGACACACAGATACGCAGTATTTT	CSARTGGHTDTQYF
TRBD1	TRBV9	TRBJ2-3	few	TGTGCCAGCAGCGTAGGACAGGGGGCATCCGATACGCAGTATTTT	CASSVGQGASDTQYF
-	TRBV5-5	TRBJ2-5	-	TGTGCCAGCAAACCAGTAGCCCAAGAGACCCAGTACTTC	CASKPVAQETQYF
TRBD1	TRBV29-1	TRBJ2-6	-	TGCAGCGTTGTGCCCGGGACAGGGCCTTCTGGGGCCAACGTCCTGACTTTC	CSVVPGTGPSGANVLTF
-	TRBV4-3	TRBJ2-2	-	TGCGCCAGCAGCCAACGATTCCGGGACCAGACCGGGGAGCTGTTTTTT	CASSQRFRDQTGELFF
TRBD1	TRBV5-1	TRBJ2-7	-	TGCGCCAGCAGCCCACAGGGGGAACTCTACGAGCAGTACTTC	CASSPQGELYEQYF
-	TRBV7-9	TRBJ2-1	few	TGTGCCAGCAGCCCGGCGCTTGGTACCTACAATGAGCAGTTCTTC	CASSPALGTYNEQFF
TRBD2	TRBV4-1	TRBJ2-1	-	TGCGCCAGCAGCCTCCGTGGGACTAGCGGTTACAATGAGCAGTTCTTC	CASSLRGTSGYNEQFF
TRBD1	TRBV7-9	TRBJ1-5	-	TGTGCCAGCAGCTCGGGCCATGGGACAGGATACTCTCAGCCCCAGCATTTT	CASSSGHGTGYSQPQHF
-	TRBV28	TRBJ2-6	-	TGTGCCAGCAGTCTTACAGAACCTGGGGCTGGGGCCAACGTCCTGACTTTC	CASSLTEPGAGANVLTF
TRBD2	TRBV20-1	TRBJ2-7	few	TGCAGTGGGAGTAGCGGGGCCTACGAGCAGTACTTC	CSGSSGAYEQYF
-	TRBV9	TRBJ1-6	few	TGTGCCAGCAGCGCAGGGACGCTGAATTCACCCCTCCACTTT	CASSAGTLNSPLHF
TRBD2	TRBV12-3/TRBV12-4	TRBJ2-5	-	TGTGCCTGCAGAGAGCGGGGGGGGCCCCGGGAGACTCAGTACTTC	CACRERGGPRETQYF
-	TRBV7-2	TRBJ1-2	-	TGTGCCAGCAGCATCGGTGGTAACTATGGCTACACCTTC	CASSIGGNYGYTF
-	TRBV7-8	TRBJ1-5	-	TGTGCAGGGAAGCTGTGGGCAGGTAGCAATCAGCCCCAGCATTTT	CAGKLWAGSNQPQHF
-	TRBV20-1	TRBJ2-2	-	TGCAGTGCTAGAGGGGAGGTGGGCAACACCGGGGAGATGTTTTTT	CSARGEVGNTGEMFF
TRBD2	TRBV11-2	TRBJ2-7	few	TGTGCCAGCAGCTTTGGACTAGCGGGGGGGCAGAGCTACGAGCAGTACTTC	CASSFGLAGGQSYEQYF
-	TRBV5-8	TRBJ2-1	few	TGTGCCAGCAGCGGAGGGTTAGGTGGTGAGCAGTTCTTC	CASSGGLGGEQFF
-	TRBV5-1	TRBJ2-6	-	TGCGCCAGCAGCTTGTCTAACAGAGGCTCTGGGGCCAACGTCCTGACTTTC	CASSLSNRGSGANVLTF
-	TRBV5-1	TRBJ1-1	few	TGCGCCAGCAGCTCCAACCGACAGAACACTGAAGCTTTCTTT	CASSSNRQNTEAFF
-	TRBV7-3	TRBJ2-1	-	TGTGCCAGCAGCTCGTGGCCTTCTTCCTACAATGAGCAGTTCTTC	CASSSWPSSYNEQFF
-	TRBV4-3	TRBJ1-3	many	TGCGCCAGCAGCCCAGACGGGTTCGTCGACACCATATATTTT	CASSPDGFVDTIYF
-	TRBV18	TRBJ2-1	-	TGTGCCAGCTCAACCAACAGGGTTTCCTACAATGAGCAGTTCTTC	CASSTNRVSYNEQFF
-	TRBV6-6	TRBJ1-1	few	TGTGCCAGCGGGACCGTGGAAGCTTTCTTT	CASGTVEAFF
-	TRBV29-1	TRBJ2-3	-	TGCAGCGTTGACGACGCCCATTTT	CSVDDAHF
-	TRBV5-6	TRBJ1-1	few	TGTGCCAGCAGCTTCGGGGAGTTTATGAACACTGAAGCTTTCTTT	CASSFGEFMNTEAFF
-	TRBV10-3	TRBJ1-5	-	TGTGCCATCAGTGTGACAGCGGATCAGCCCCAGCATTTT	CAISVTADQPQHF
-	TRBV4-1	TRBJ2-4	few	TGCGCCAGCAGCCAAGAGGGGTCCTTTTCCTGGAGTGGCATTCAGTACTTC	CASSQEGSFSWSGIQYF
TRBD2	TRBV12-3/TRBV12-4	TRBJ2-2	-	TGTGCCAGCAGCCCGGGACTAGCGAACACCGGGGAGCTGTTTTTT	CASSPGLANTGELFF
-	TRBV6-6	TRBJ1-1	-	TGTGCCAGCAGTTACATCTGGGGAGTGATGAACACTGAAGCTTTCTTT	CASSYIWGVMNTEAFF